These 4 T cell receptor beta chains originate from one sample sequenced in a study of identical twins. TCRdb re-called the 5' RACE reads through MiXCR, storing one row per CDR3 protein. The sample shows under 900,000 distinct CDR3 sequences, roughly 20% of them seen only once. The data also belong to a second study, concerning T cells expressing NK-cell markers.

The sample comprised PBMCs. The receptors stem from a woman in her late teens or twenties in good health.

The chain combines TRBV12-3 or TRBV12-4 with TRBJ2-5, with D unclear. Trimming removed 6 bases at V and 5 bases at J, with 7 bases between. The length of the CDR3 is 11 residues. CDR3 nucleotides: TGTGCCAGCAGGGACGAGGAGACCCAGTACTTC. It translates to CASRDEETQYF.

This clonotype was seen a few times. V is TRBV4-3 and J is TRBJ1-1; TRBD1 matches 7 bases. The CDR3 runs to 18 residues. Germline values: CDR1 LGHNA, CDR2 YSLEER. Germline trimming cut 3 bases from V and 7 bases from J; bases unmatched to any gene: 20. This CDR3 reads CASSQSERISGTDFEAFF. CDR3 DNA sequence: TGCGCCAGCAGCCAGTCTGAGCGGATCTCGGGGACAGACTTTGAAGCTTTCTTT.

The table lists this clonotype with a few counts. The rearrangement uses TRBV9 and TRBJ1-1; D gene ambiguous. V lost 0 bases, J lost 1 base, and 7 bases lay in between. The CDR3 is 14 amino acids. Per germline, CDR1 SGDLS and CDR2 YYNGEE. CDR3 sequence reads: CASSVGIQNTEAFF. In DNA form, the CDR3 reads TGTGCCAGCAGCGTAGGGATCCAGAACACTGAAGCTTTCTTT.

This clonotype occurred once. The rearrangement links TRBV6-2 or TRBV6-3 to TRBJ2-2, with no clear D. The ends were cut back, 3 bases at V and 6 bases at J, with 5 bases in the middle. The CDR3 is made up of 12 amino acids. Germline CDR1 and CDR2: MNHEY and SVGEGT. The CDR3 sequence is CASSYSPGELFF. The CDR3 coding sequence is TGTGCCAGCAGTTATTCTCCCGGGGAGCTGTTTTTT.